Many counts were recorded for the clone carrying this T cell receptor beta chain. Germline V gene sequence: CDR1 DFQATT, CDR2 SNEGSKA (reference sequence). V gave up 4 bases and J gave up 1 base; unmatched junction bases: 9. The CDR3 runs to 15 residues. MiXCR was run by TCRdb on the RT-PCR reads, yielding one entry per CDR3 protein. The repertoire holds about 680,000 distinct CDR3 sequences, with 11% to 15% as singletons. The TCR sequence derives from a female donor in good health, serving as a healthy control. The rearrangement links TRBV20-1 to TRBJ2-7; 8 nucleotides match TRBD2. Sequenced sample: memory CD4+ T cells from blood. In nucleotides, the CDR3 is TGCAGTGCTAATTCACGGGGGGGATGGTCCTACGAGCAGTACTTC. This codes for CSANSRGGWSYEQYF.